The 11 T cell receptor beta chains presented below share a single source sample, sequenced in a study of cytomegalovirus exposure and HLA in healthy donors. Amplification used 60 Vbeta primers and 13 Jbeta primers. Generated by immunoSEQ multiplex PCR, the TCRdb table keeps only in-frame clones and is missing some. The sample consists of about 130,000 clones, over 70% of them appearing once. Sequencing was done on a sample of PBMCs. Every receptor here comes from a woman aged 55-69 years in good health and CMV-seropositive.

This clone appeared a few times. The J gene is TRBJ2-5, the V gene TRBV5-1; TRBD1 agrees at 7 bases. Losses at the gene ends were 4 bases for V and 2 bases for J; bases not matched to a gene: 5. CDR1 and CDR2 from the germline V gene are SGHRS and YFSETQ. The CDR3 runs to 14 residues. The CDR3 reads CASSGDSWQETQYF. As DNA, the CDR3 is TGCGCCAGCAGCGGGGACAGTTGGCAAGAGACCCAGTACTTC.

The chain has TRBV9 and TRBJ2-5, with 8 nucleotides matching TRBD2. This CDR3 has 16 residues. After removal of 0 bases from V and 1 base from J, the junction contained 5 bases not matched to a gene. CDR1 and CDR2 from the germline V gene are SGDLS and YYNGEE. The CDR3 bases are TGTGCCAGCAGCGTAGCTACGGGGGGGATCCAAGAGACCCAGTACTTC. Protein sequence: CASSVATGGIQETQYF.

The chain employs TRBV2 and TRBJ2-3; 7 nucleotides line up with TRBD1. Germline V CDR1 and CDR2: SNHLY, FYNNEI. V lost 3 bases, J lost 0 bases, and 3 bases stayed unmatched. The length of the CDR3 is 15 residues. DNA of the CDR3: TGTGCCAGCAGTGACCAGGGGGTCAGCACAGATACGCAGTATTTT. Amino acid sequence: CASSDQGVSTDTQYF.

This chain joins TRBV19 and TRBJ1-2; D possibly corresponds to TRBD1 (6 bases). V lost 7 bases to trimming and J lost 2 bases, with 17 bases between them. Germline lookup yields CDR1 LNHDA and CDR2 SQIVND (reference sequence). The CDR3 runs 15 residues. CDR3 DNA sequence: TGTGCCAGTACTCCTAGTCACAGGGTAAACTATGGCTACACCTTC. This sequence encodes CASTPSHRVNYGYTF.

V usage is TRBV19 and J usage is TRBJ1-3, with a tentative D call TRBD1 (6 bases). CDR1 and CDR2 (germline): LNHDA, SQIVND (reference sequence). V lost 6 bases, J lost 0 bases, and 9 bases lay in between. This CDR3 has 14 amino acids. CDR3 region: CASRGDISGNTIYF. The DNA of the CDR3 is TGTGCCAGTAGGGGGGACATCTCTGGAAACACCATATATTTT.

The CDR3 loop is CAISADRGEQYF. CDR3 bases: TGTGCCATCAGTGCGGACAGAGGGGAGCAGTACTTC. The J gene is TRBJ2-5, the V gene TRBV10-3, with D perhaps matching TRBD1 (6 bases). The CDR3 sequence is 12 residues long. Trimming removed 4 bases from V and 11 bases from J, with 14 bases in between. Germline loops: CDR1 ENHRY, CDR2 SYGVKD.

Only a few counts were recorded for this clone. V is TRBV18 and J is TRBJ2-7; 8 positions match TRBD2. Germline trimming cut 6 bases from V and 2 bases from J; bases unmatched to any gene: 9. The CDR3 totals 15 residues. Germline values: CDR1 KGHSH, CDR2 LQKENI. The CDR3 loop reads CASSPRGGPTYEQYF. CDR3 DNA: TGTGCCAGCTCCCCCCGGGGGGGCCCAACCTACGAGCAGTACTTC.

This clone has only one observation. The rearrangement uses TRBV5-8 and TRBJ2-2, with 7 bases aligning to TRBD2. The CDR3 totals 14 residues. Germline V lookup: CDR1 SGHTS, CDR2 YDEGEE. V gave up 3 bases and J gave up 5 bases; unmatched junction bases: 4. The CDR3 sequence is CASSWRGSTGELFF. In DNA, the CDR3 is TGTGCCAGCAGCTGGCGGGGGTCGACCGGGGAGCTGTTTTTT.

The genes are TRBV6-5 and TRBJ1-5, with TRBD1 matching over 7 bases. This CDR3 has 14 residues. V trimming: 5 bases; J trimming: 4 bases; junction bases outside the gene matches: 5. Germline V gene lookup returns CDR1 MNHEY and CDR2 SVGAGI. This CDR3 reads CASSGLQGNQPQHF. The CDR3 nucleotides read TGTGCCAGCAGTGGCTTACAGGGGAATCAGCCCCAGCATTTT.

This clone was observed once. The chain recombines TRBV7-6 with TRBJ1-2; possibly TRBD1 for D (6 bases). The germline gives CDR1 SGHVS, CDR2 FNYEAQ. Trimming removed 3 bases from V and 6 bases from J, with 17 bases in between. The CDR3 is 15 residues long. The chain's CDR3 is CASSLRQVPKDGYTF. CDR3 sequence (DNA): TGTGCCAGCAGCTTGCGACAGGTCCCAAAGGATGGCTACACCTTC.

This sequence joins TRBV6-5 and TRBJ2-1; TRBD1 is a possible D gene (5 bases). The CDR3 has 16 residues. Germline CDR1 is MNHEY and CDR2 is SVGAGI. Trimming cost V 0 bases and J 4 bases, with 13 bases left between them. CDR3 sequence: CASSYSARVSYNEQFF. The CDR3 DNA reads as TGTGCCAGCAGTTACTCGGCCAGGGTCTCATACAATGAGCAGTTCTTC.